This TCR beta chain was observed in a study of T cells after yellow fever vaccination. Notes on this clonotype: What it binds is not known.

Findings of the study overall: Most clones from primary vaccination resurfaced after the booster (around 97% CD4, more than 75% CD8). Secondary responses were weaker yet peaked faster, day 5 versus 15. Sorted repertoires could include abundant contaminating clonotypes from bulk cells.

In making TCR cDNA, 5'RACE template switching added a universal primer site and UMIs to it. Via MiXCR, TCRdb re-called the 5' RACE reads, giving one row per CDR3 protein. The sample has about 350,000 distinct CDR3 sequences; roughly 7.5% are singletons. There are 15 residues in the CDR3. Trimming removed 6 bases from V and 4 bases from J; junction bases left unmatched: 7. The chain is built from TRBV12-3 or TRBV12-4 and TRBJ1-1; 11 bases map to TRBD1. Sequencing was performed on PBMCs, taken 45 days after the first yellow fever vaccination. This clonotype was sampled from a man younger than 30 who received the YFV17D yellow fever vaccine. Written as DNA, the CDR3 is TGTGCCAGCAGCTACGGACAGGGGGCAAGCACTGAAGCTTTCTTT. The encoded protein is CASSYGQGASTEAFF.